This paragraph covers one T cell receptor beta chain sequence. Its specificity is not known. Naivety among CD8 cells was defined by CD45RO negativity and positive CCR7 selection, thereby excluding terminally differentiated effector memory CD45RA+ cells. The protocol was immunoSEQ multiplex PCR, while the TCRdb copy is restricted to in-frame clones and leaves out a portion. The data show approximately 2,200,000 clones, roughly 91% seen once. These data originate in a study of shared clonotypes between healthy human individuals. Notes on the study in general: Sampling used blood alone; tissue repertoires probably differ.

CDR1 and CDR2 (germline): LGHNA, YSLEER. V lost 1 base to trimming and J lost 8 bases, with 11 bases between them. There are 13 residues in the CDR3. This rearrangement joins TRBV4-3 to TRBJ1-1, with unresolved D. Sequencing input: naive CD8+ T cells from PBMCs. This TCR came from a man between 18 and 29 years old in good health. Some clones in this sample may be carry-over from other donors' samples. The CDR3 sequence is CASSQAGVGEAFF. CDR3 DNA sequence: TGCGCCAGCAGCCAAGCCGGGGTTGGGGAAGCTTTCTTT.